The source of this T cell receptor beta chain is a study of T-cell reconstitution after alpha-beta-depleted transplantation in children. The TCRbeta library incorporated unique molecular identifiers. TCRdb called the PCR reads again in MiXCR, with one record for every CDR3 protein. The sample lists just under 550,000 distinct CDR3 sequences, roughly 18% occurring once. This clonotype has a handful of counts. The CDR3 totals 12 residues. Trimming took 6 bases from V and 8 from J, leaving 13 bases between them. The sample consisted of PBMCs from the stem cell graft donor, taken from the stem cell graft. V is TRBV12-3 or TRBV12-4 and J is TRBJ1-2; D remains unclear. The source of this sequence is a human donor who donated a stem cell graft to a child with acute lymphoblastic leukemia. The CDR3 DNA sequence: TGTGCCAGCAGCCCGAGGAGTGCCGGCTACACCTTC. It encodes CASSPRSAGYTF.